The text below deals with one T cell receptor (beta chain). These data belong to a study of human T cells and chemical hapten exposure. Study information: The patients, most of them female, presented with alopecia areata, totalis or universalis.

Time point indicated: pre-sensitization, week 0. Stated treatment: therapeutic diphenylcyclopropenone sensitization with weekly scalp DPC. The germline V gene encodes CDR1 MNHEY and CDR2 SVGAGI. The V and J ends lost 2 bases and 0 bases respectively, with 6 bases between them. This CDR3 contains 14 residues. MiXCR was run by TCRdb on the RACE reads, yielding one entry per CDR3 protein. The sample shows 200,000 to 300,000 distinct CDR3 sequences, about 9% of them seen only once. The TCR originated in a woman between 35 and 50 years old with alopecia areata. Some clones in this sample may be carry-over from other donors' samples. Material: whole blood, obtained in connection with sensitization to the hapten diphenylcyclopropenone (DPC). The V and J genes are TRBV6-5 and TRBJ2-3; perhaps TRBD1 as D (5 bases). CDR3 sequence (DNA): TGTGCCAGCAGTTACAGGGGAAGCACAGATACGCAGTATTTT. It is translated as CASSYRGSTDTQYF.